This is a list of T cell receptor beta chains from one sample in a study of T cells in Graves' hyperthyroidism and ophthalmopathy. TCRdb used MiXCR to reprocess the multiplex PCR reads, holding one entry per CDR3 protein. The table shows approximately 350,000 distinct CDR3 sequences, with roughly 15% occurring only once. Specimen: blood. The receptors originated from a woman aged 60-75 years with Graves' ophthalmopathy. CDR3s include the opening cysteine and the closing phenylalanine or tryptophan. The order of the fields is J gene, CDR3 length, V gene, clone size, D gene, CDR3 protein, CDR3 DNA. The D gene is left open where the match is weak. Not all rows give a size; the values are once, few, many and, for expanded clones, a class.

TRBJ1-6 | 15 | TRBV7-3 | - | TRBD1 | CASSPTGGYNSPLHF | TGTGCCAGCAGTCCAACAGGGGGTTATAATTCACCCCTCCACTTT
TRBJ2-5 | 14 | TRBV28 | - | TRBD2 | CASSAGTSVNLPDF | TGTGCCAGCAGTGCCGGGACTAGCGTCAACCTCCCGGACTTC
TRBJ2-1 | 16 | TRBV24-1 | many | - | CATSDPDSSAYNEQFF | TGTGCCACCAGTGACCCGGACTCGTCCGCCTACAATGAGCAGTTCTTC
TRBJ2-7 | 15 | TRBV20-1 | many | - | CSARDILRDTYEQYF | TGCAGTGCTAGAGATATTTTGCGGGACACCTACGAGCAGTACTTC
TRBJ2-1 | 19 | TRBV7-6 | - | TRBD1 | CASSPRTGSGLAYYNEQFF | TGTGCCAGCAGCCCCAGGACAGGCTCGGGGCTAGCTTACTACAATGAGCAGTTCTTC
TRBJ2-5 | 17 | TRBV18 | many | TRBD2 | CASSPPSGRAGMETQYF | TGTGCCAGCTCACCACCCAGCGGGAGGGCCGGGATGGAGACCCAGTACTTC
TRBJ2-1 | 15 | TRBV7-3 | many | - | CASSLQYGGLDEQFF | TGTGCCAGCAGCTTACAGTATGGGGGGTTGGATGAGCAGTTCTTC
TRBJ2-1 | 16 | TRBV3-1 | many | TRBD2 | CASSPASGRPVNEQFF | TGTGCCAGCAGCCCGGCTAGCGGGAGGCCGGTAAATGAGCAGTTCTTC
TRBJ2-7 | 15 | TRBV3-1 | many | TRBD2 | CASSQYGRWSYEQYF | TGTGCCAGCAGCCAATACGGGAGGTGGTCCTACGAGCAGTACTTC
TRBJ1-2 | 13 | TRBV30 | few | TRBD1 | CAWKPDRAHGYTF | TGTGCCTGGAAACCGGACAGGGCTCATGGCTACACCTTC
TRBJ2-7 | 14 | TRBV5-1 | many | TRBD2 | CASSFRAGVDEQYF | TGCGCCAGCAGCTTTCGAGCGGGAGTTGACGAGCAGTACTTC
TRBJ2-1 | 14 | TRBV30 | many | - | CAWSVLGLGGEQFF | TGTGCCTGGAGTGTACTGGGTCTTGGGGGTGAGCAGTTCTTC
TRBJ2-1 | 16 | TRBV3-1 | - | TRBD2 | CASSQDQLAGGHEQFF | TGTGCCAGCAGCCAAGATCAACTAGCGGGAGGGCATGAGCAGTTCTTC
TRBJ2-1 | 16 | TRBV14 | many | - | CASRMTGEGIHDEQFF | TGTGCCAGCAGGATGACAGGGGAGGGGATACACGATGAGCAGTTCTTC
TRBJ2-3 | 14 | TRBV18 | - | TRBD1 | CASSPGQSRDTQYF | TGTGCCAGCTCACCGGGACAGTCTAGAGATACGCAGTATTTT
TRBJ2-7 | 15 | TRBV9 | many | TRBD2 | CASSVGASGSYEQYF | TGTGCCAGCAGCGTAGGGGCTAGCGGGAGCTACGAGCAGTACTTC
TRBJ1-5 | 13 | TRBV15 | many | - | CATSRDGREPQHF | TGTGCCACCAGCAGAGATGGTAGGGAGCCCCAGCATTTT
TRBJ2-1 | 15 | TRBV18 | many | - | CASSVRGSGPNEQFF | TGTGCCAGCTCAGTTAGGGGCAGCGGGCCAAATGAGCAGTTCTTC
TRBJ2-7 | 13 | TRBV11-2 | - | - | CASSLDHSYEQYF | TGTGCCAGCAGCTTAGACCACTCCTACGAGCAGTACTTC
TRBJ2-1 | 12 | TRBV20-1 | - | - | CSARRFMAEQFF | TGCAGTGCCAGACGATTTATGGCTGAGCAGTTCTTC
TRBJ2-5 | 13 | TRBV19 | few | - | CASSTRFRETQYF | TGTGCCAGTAGTACCCGTTTCAGGGAGACCCAGTACTTC
TRBJ2-5 | 15 | TRBV5-1 | few | TRBD1 | CASSLNRGHGGTQYF | TGCGCCAGCAGCTTGAACAGGGGCCATGGAGGGACCCAGTACTTC
TRBJ1-1 | 13 | TRBV6-4 | few | TRBD1 | CASSTDRGTEAFF | TGTGCCAGCAGTACAGACAGGGGGACTGAAGCTTTCTTT
TRBJ2-7 | 14 | TRBV9 | - | TRBD1 | CASSVRDSIYEQYF | TGTGCCAGCAGCGTCCGGGACAGTATCTACGAGCAGTACTTC
TRBJ2-1 | 14 | TRBV5-8 | many | - | CASSLGIAYNEQFF | TGTGCCAGCAGCTTGGGAATTGCCTACAATGAGCAGTTCTTC
TRBJ2-1 | 17 | TRBV6-1 | many | - | CASSEAPGLLSYNEQFF | TGTGCCAGCAGTGAAGCGCCAGGACTCCTCTCCTACAATGAGCAGTTCTTC
TRBJ2-7 | 13 | TRBV27 | many | - | CASNTGLGGKQYF | TGTGCCAGCAACACAGGGCTTGGTGGGAAGCAGTACTTC
TRBJ1-4 | 15 | TRBV5-1 | few | TRBD1 | CASSLASTGYEKLFF | TGCGCCAGCAGCTTGGCCTCGACAGGGTATGAAAAACTGTTTTTT
TRBJ2-7 | 15 | TRBV20-1 | many | - | CSARHPGTSSYEQYF | TGCAGTGCTAGACACCCCGGGACCTCTTCCTACGAGCAGTACTTC
TRBJ2-3 | 17 | TRBV4-1 | - | - | CASTPEGSGGFTDTQYF | TGCGCCAGCACCCCTGAAGGGAGCGGAGGATTCACAGATACGCAGTATTTT
TRBJ2-2 | 15 | TRBV30 | - | - | CAWTPPPQVTGELFF | TGTGCCTGGACCCCCCCCCCCCAGGTGACCGGGGAGCTGTTTTTT
TRBJ1-5 | 16 | TRBV6-1 | - | TRBD1 | CASSDRDREAGMPQHF | TGTGCCAGCAGTGACCGGGACAGGGAGGCTGGGATGCCCCAGCATTTT
TRBJ1-5 | 15 | TRBV4-2 | - | TRBD1 | CASSQNDREGQPQHF | TGTGCCAGCAGCCAGAATGACAGGGAGGGTCAGCCCCAGCATTTT
TRBJ1-2 | 14 | TRBV27 | - | TRBD1 | CASSSLTGAGGYTF | TGTGCCAGCAGTTCCTTGACAGGGGCGGGTGGCTACACCTTC
TRBJ1-6 | 15 | TRBV7-9 | - | - | CASSPIGADNSPLHF | TGTGCCAGCAGCCCCATTGGGGCGGATAATTCACCCCTCCACTTT
TRBJ2-1 | 15 | TRBV28 | few | TRBD1 | CASSSAGGSYNEQFF | TGTGCCAGCAGTTCGGCAGGGGGCTCCTACAATGAGCAGTTCTTC
TRBJ2-1 | 19 | TRBV20-1 | - | TRBD2 | CSARDLLSSGRALNNEQFF | TGCAGTGCTAGAGATCTTTTGAGTAGCGGGAGGGCCCTGAACAATGAGCAGTTCTTC
TRBJ2-7 | 15 | TRBV9 | few | TRBD2 | CASSVSSGWTYEQYF | TGTGCCAGCAGCGTGTCTAGCGGGTGGACCTACGAGCAGTACTTC
TRBJ2-6 | 17 | TRBV7-8 | - | - | CASNRRGPSRGANVLTF | TGTGCCAGCAATCGGCGGGGGCCTTCGAGGGGGGCCAACGTCCTGACTTTC
TRBJ1-5 | 14 | TRBV19 | - | - | CASSIDPGAQPQHF | TGTGCCAGTAGTATAGACCCAGGGGCCCAGCCCCAGCATTTT
TRBJ1-1 | 15 | TRBV5-1 | many | - | CASRGRGGTNTEAFF | TGCGCCAGCAGGGGTCGGGGAGGGACGAACACTGAAGCTTTCTTT
TRBJ2-3 | 14 | TRBV6-4 | - | - | CASPSLVGDDTQYF | TGTGCCAGCCCTTCACTAGTAGGCGATGATACGCAGTATTTT
TRBJ2-7 | 13 | TRBV20-1 | many | TRBD2 | CSAERLAGVEQYF | TGCAGTGCCGAGAGACTAGCGGGGGTCGAGCAGTACTTC
TRBJ2-2 | 12 | TRBV2 | many | - | CAGTSFGGELFF | TGTGCCGGAACTAGCTTCGGCGGGGAGCTGTTTTTT
TRBJ2-5 | 18 | TRBV20-1 | - | - | CSARDSVGVAPAQETQYF | TGCAGTGCTAGAGATAGTGTAGGGGTAGCGCCTGCCCAAGAGACCCAGTACTTC
TRBJ2-3 | 15 | TRBV7-3 | many | TRBD2 | CASSPSGLGADTQYF | TGTGCCAGCAGCCCTAGCGGGCTGGGGGCAGATACGCAGTATTTT
TRBJ2-7 | 11 | TRBV27 | - | TRBD1 | CASSNRGEQYF | TGTGCCAGCAGTAACAGGGGCGAGCAGTACTTC
TRBJ2-1 | 17 | TRBV3-1 | many | TRBD2 | CASSPWTSGPTPSEQFF | TGTGCCAGCAGCCCATGGACTAGCGGGCCGACCCCCTCTGAGCAGTTCTTC
TRBJ1-5 | 15 | TRBV4-1 | many | - | CASSQDRYSNQPQHF | TGCGCCAGCAGCCAAGATCGGTATAGCAATCAGCCCCAGCATTTT
TRBJ2-3 | 13 | TRBV20-1 | many | TRBD1 | CSAPDRGTDTQYF | TGCAGTGCCCCGGACAGGGGGACAGATACGCAGTATTTT
TRBJ1-2 | 14 | TRBV13 | many | - | CASSLDRSNYGYTF | TGTGCCAGCAGCTTAGACCGGTCTAACTATGGCTACACCTTC
TRBJ1-2 | 13 | TRBV30 | many | TRBD1 | CAWSGTGPYGYTF | TGTGCCTGGAGTGGGACAGGGCCCTATGGCTACACCTTC
TRBJ1-1 | 15 | TRBV7-2 | many | - | CAMKGWGAQNTEAFF | TGTGCCATGAAAGGATGGGGGGCTCAGAACACTGAAGCTTTCTTT
TRBJ2-7 | 16 | TRBV27 | many | TRBD1 | CASSLGQPGGRDEQYF | TGTGCCAGCAGTTTAGGGCAACCAGGGGGCCGAGACGAGCAGTACTTC
TRBJ2-7 | 13 | TRBV18 | many | - | CASSPQKVYEQYF | TGTGCCAGCTCACCACAGAAGGTATACGAGCAGTACTTC